This TCR beta chain was sequenced for a study of cytomegalovirus exposure and HLA in healthy donors. PCR amplification relied on 60 Vbeta primers (plus 13 Jbeta primers). TCRdb's table, derived via immunoSEQ multiplex PCR, lists solely in-frame clones and lacks some. The sample records 110,000 to 150,000 clones, 9.7% being singletons. As for this clone: The antigen is not known.

V was shortened by 3 bases and J by 2 bases, with 14 bases between the two germline ends. Germline CDR1 MGHDK, CDR2 SYGVNS. This CDR3 comprises 16 residues. The study, taken as a whole, reports: Both high specificity and high sensitivity reportedly marked the classifier's diagnosis of cytomegalovirus status. A later analysis found TCR association rates differed by HLA locus, highest for DRB1 and lowest for HLA-C.

The chain employs TRBV25-1 and TRBJ1-3; maybe TRBD1 (6 bases). The sequence derives from a man aged 50-59 years in good health and CMV-seronegative. What was sequenced was PBMCs. CDR3 region: CASSDGGRRTGNTIYF. CDR3 sequence (DNA): TGTGCCAGCAGTGATGGGGGCAGACGAACTGGAAACACCATATATTTT.